These 27 T cell receptor beta chains came from one sample sequenced in a study of cytomegalovirus exposure and HLA in healthy donors. Researchers ran the PCR with 60 Vbeta and 13 Jbeta primers. TCRdb's copy holds only in-frame clones and misses some; the assay was immunoSEQ multiplex PCR. Here the sample spans some 160,000 clones, approximately 83% being singletons. Material: PBMCs. The receptors stem from a woman in her thirties or forties in good health and CMV-seronegative.

The chain links TRBV30 to TRBJ2-5, with D perhaps TRBD2 (6 bases). CDR3 length: 13 amino acids. Between the trimmed V and J ends, which lost 1 base and 4 bases, there was a span of 10 bases. Germline CDR1 GTSNPN, CDR2 SVGIG (reference sequence). In DNA, the CDR3 is TGTGCCTGGAGTGGTCGGGGAGGAGAGACCCAGTACTTC. Protein sequence: CAWSGRGGETQYF.

V is TRBV27 and J is TRBJ1-3; D gene unclear. CDR1 is MNHEY and CDR2 is SMNVEV in the germline V gene (reference sequence). V gave up 3 bases and J gave up 5 bases, with 14 bases separating them. The CDR3 spans 15 residues. The CDR3 coding sequence is TGTGCCAGCAGTTTCGCCAGAGGCGGAAGAAACACCATATATTTT. Its protein product is CASSFARGGRNTIYF.

Notes on this clone: A read error likely explains this, since a far larger clone differs by one base. The rearrangement uses TRBV6-4 and TRBJ2-1; 14 bases are a match to TRBD2. The germline V gene has CDR1 MRHNA and CDR2 SNTAGT. V shed 2 bases and J 12 bases; nucleotides not matched to a gene: 6. This CDR3 comprises 15 residues. The CDR3 spells CASSDTTSGGAMQFF. The CDR3 bases are TGTGCCAGCAGTGACACGACTAGCGGGGGGGCAATGCAGTTCTTC.

V gene TRBV28 combines with J gene TRBJ2-2; 7 bases align to TRBD2. V shed 5 bases, J shed 4 bases, and the junction held 4 bases outside the gene matches. The CDR3 extends over 14 amino acids. Germline loops: CDR1 MDHEN, CDR2 SYDVKM. CDR3 in amino acids: CASSSGTPTGELFF. CDR3 DNA: TGTGCCAGCAGTAGCGGGACTCCCACCGGGGAGCTGTTTTTT.

This clone has just one count. The chain carries TRBV15 and TRBJ2-1; TRBD2 matches at 9 bases. This CDR3 is 16 amino acids long. Per germline, CDR1 LNHNV and CDR2 YYDKDF (reference sequence). With V trimmed by 1 base and J by 9 bases, 10 bases remained unmatched. Here the CDR3 DNA reads TGTGCCACCAGCAGAGTGGGGCGGGGGGGCCGGGCTGAGCAGTTCTTC. Encoded protein: CATSRVGRGGRAEQFF.

The V and J genes are TRBV5-4 and TRBJ2-7, with D tentatively TRBD2 (6 bases). This CDR3 contains 17 residues. V was clipped by 4 bases and J by 4 bases, with 24 bases between them. Germline values: CDR1 SGHNT, CDR2 YYREEE (reference sequence). DNA for the CDR3: TGTGCCAGCAGCCCCGGGTCCGGGACTGGGGGAATGTACGAGCAGTACTTC. This encodes CASSPGSGTGGMYEQYF. Complete variable domain (other parts from reference TRBV5-4 and TRBJ2-7): ETGVTQSPTHLIKTRGQQVTLRCSSQSGHNTVSWYQQALGQGPQFIFQYYREEENGRGNFPPRFSGLQFPNYSSELNVNALELDDSALYLCASSPGSGTGGMYEQYFGPGTRLTVT.

V and J are TRBV4-1 and TRBJ1-4, with D possibly matching TRBD1 (6 bases). Trimming removed 4 bases from V and 1 base from J, with 25 bases in between. Germline values: CDR1 MGHRA, CDR2 YSYEKL. This CDR3 spans 20 amino acids. The CDR3 region is CASSRGAGGVLQVTNEKLFF. The CDR3 DNA follows: TGCGCCAGCAGCCGGGGGGCGGGGGGGGTCCTTCAGGTAACTAATGAAAAACTGTTTTTT.

This rearrangement joins TRBV2 to TRBJ2-3; D unclear. CDR1 is SNHLY and CDR2 is FYNNEI in the germline V gene. The V gene lost 6 bases and the J gene lost 4 bases, with 14 bases spanning the gap. The length of the CDR3 is 14 residues. The CDR3 DNA reads as TGTGCCAGCAGAAGAGAGGCCGAGGCAGATACGCAGTATTTT. It codes for CASRREAEADTQYF. Using reference TRBV2 and TRBJ2-3 for the parts outside the CDR3, the full variable domain is EPEVTQTPSHQVTQMGQEVILRCVPISNHLYFYWYRQILGQKVEFLVSFYNNEISEKSEIFDDQFSVERPDGSNFTLKIRSTKLEDSAMYFCASRREAEADTQYFGPGTRLTVL.

This chain joins TRBV6-1 and TRBJ2-3; 8 nucleotides agree with TRBD1. The CDR3 has 15 amino acids. Germline lookup yields CDR1 MNHNS and CDR2 SASEGT. Germline trimming cut 4 bases from V and 0 bases from J; bases unmatched to any gene: 3. The CDR3 here is CASSGQGASTDTQYF. DNA of the CDR3: TGTGCCAGCAGTGGCCAGGGGGCTAGCACAGATACGCAGTATTTT.

The chain joins TRBV27 to TRBJ1-1; unclear D gene. V shed 5 bases and J shed 4 bases, with 17 bases lying between them. This CDR3 is built from 15 residues. Germline-derived CDR1 and CDR2 are MNHEY and SMNVEV (reference sequence). This CDR3 reads CASSPTSAGRTEAFF. The CDR3 DNA follows: TGTGCCAGCAGTCCCACCTCTGCAGGTCGCACTGAAGCTTTCTTT.

The genes are TRBV6-4 and TRBJ1-3; D possibly corresponds to TRBD1 (6 bases). Trimming pared 6 bases from V and 4 bases from J, leaving 16 bases between. Germline CDR1 is MRHNA and CDR2 is SNTAGT. This CDR3 is built from 15 residues. In DNA form, the CDR3 reads TGTGCCAGCAGCCCCTTTACAGGGCTGGGAAACACCATATATTTT. This encodes CASSPFTGLGNTIYF.

V usage is TRBV18 and J usage is TRBJ2-5, with D perhaps matching TRBD1 (6 bases). The end of the DNA fits TRBJ2-7 better, so the J call may be wrong. Germline values: CDR1 KGHSH, CDR2 LQKENI. This CDR3 region has 13 residues. The CDR3 nucleotides are TGTGCCAGCTCACCATCCAGGGGTGACGAGCAGTACTTC. It specifies CASSPSRGDEQYF.

The DNA for the CDR3 is TGCGCCAGCAGCTTGACAGGGGCGAACCAAGAGACCCAGTACTTC. Amino acid sequence: CASSLTGANQETQYF. This sequence joins TRBV5-1 and TRBJ2-5, with 7 bases that match TRBD1. The trim removed 1 base at V and 0 bases at J, leaving 3 bases unmatched. Looked up from germline, CDR1 is SGHRS and CDR2 is YFSETQ. The CDR3 spans 15 residues.

The chain joins TRBV5-4 to TRBJ2-1; possible D gene TRBD1, 5 bases. V dropped 3 bases and J dropped 1 base, with 11 bases sitting between them. The CDR3 has 15 amino acids. Germline V gene sequence: CDR1 SGHNT, CDR2 YYREEE (reference sequence). The CDR3 DNA reads TGTGCCAGCAGCTCCCAGGGCGGTTCCTACAATGAGCAGTTCTTC. Amino acid sequence: CASSSQGGSYNEQFF.

This chain joins TRBV6-1 and TRBJ1-5; D is undetermined. This CDR3 spans 14 amino acids. Trimming cost V 6 bases and J 0 bases, with 9 bases left between them. CDR1 and CDR2 (germline): MNHNS, SASEGT. The CDR3 sequence: CASSYRSSNQPQHF. The CDR3 DNA reads TGTGCCAGCAGCTACCGATCTAGCAATCAGCCCCAGCATTTT.

The chain carries TRBV18 and TRBJ2-5; D call uncertain. This CDR3 contains 15 residues. Germline loops: CDR1 KGHSH, CDR2 LQKENI. The ends were cut back, 2 bases at V and 5 bases at J, with 15 bases in the middle. The CDR3 protein is CASSPRVATAETQYF. The CDR3 DNA is TGTGCCAGCTCACCAAGAGTCGCTACCGCCGAGACCCAGTACTTC.

V and J are TRBV10-1 and TRBJ1-6; 11 nucleotides match TRBD1. The trim removed 7 bases at V and 6 bases at J, leaving 5 bases unmatched. This CDR3 comprises 15 residues. The germline gives CDR1 WNHNN, CDR2 SYGVQD (reference sequence). The CDR3 region has the DNA TGCGCCAGCACCCAAGGACAGGGGGCTAATTCACCCCTCCACTTT. Its protein product is CASTQGQGANSPLHF.

This clone was recorded once. The V and J genes are TRBV9 and TRBJ1-6, with D unresolved. Germline V gene sequence: CDR1 SGDLS, CDR2 YYNGEE. V shed 0 bases and J shed 10 bases, with 8 bases lying between them. This CDR3 comprises 13 residues. CDR3 amino acids: CASSVEYKSPLHF. DNA for the CDR3: TGTGCCAGCAGCGTAGAATACAAGTCACCCCTCCACTTT.

The V gene is TRBV19, the J gene TRBJ2-3, with TRBD2 identical over 7 bases. The CDR3 contains 14 residues. Germline CDR1 is LNHDA and CDR2 is SQIVND (reference sequence). V lost 9 bases to trimming and J lost 2 bases; unmatched junction nucleotides: 8. CDR3 residues: CASQTSSSTDTQYF. The CDR3 nucleotides are TGTGCCAGCCAGACTAGCAGTTCCACAGATACGCAGTATTTT.

This clone was observed a handful of times. The J gene is TRBJ1-5, the V gene TRBV5-1; D not resolved. Trimming pared 0 bases from V and 0 bases from J, leaving 7 bases between. CDR1 and CDR2 from the germline V gene are SGHRS and YFSETQ. The CDR3 extends over 15 amino acids. The CDR3 sequence is CASSLAPGSNQPQHF. The CDR3 coding sequence is TGCGCCAGCAGCTTGGCACCAGGTAGCAATCAGCCCCAGCATTTT.

This rearrangement joins TRBV18 to TRBJ1-2, with a tentative D call TRBD1 (5 bases). CDR3 length: 15 amino acids. Germline V gene data show CDR1 as KGHSH and CDR2 as LQKENI. Trimming stripped 8 bases from V and 2 bases from J, with 18 bases between. CDR3 bases: TGTGCCAGCGGGGCAGGAGCTACTTCAAACTATGGCTACACCTTC. Protein: CASGAGATSNYGYTF.

The genes are TRBV29-1 and TRBJ2-7; TRBD2 agrees at 12 bases. V gave up 4 bases and J gave up 6 bases; unmatched junction bases: 7. This CDR3 region has 14 residues. Germline V gene sequence: CDR1 SQVTM, CDR2 ANQGSEA. The CDR3 nucleotides read TGCAGCGTTGTGGGACTAGCGGGTCTAAGCGAGCAGTACTTC. It yields the protein CSVVGLAGLSEQYF.

The chain joins TRBV5-1 to TRBJ2-3; 9 bases agree with TRBD2. V shed 3 bases, J shed 7 bases, and the junction held 9 bases outside the gene matches. This CDR3 has 15 residues. In germline, CDR1 is SGHRS, CDR2 YFSETQ. CDR3 amino acids: CASSSRVAGENTQYF. CDR3 nucleotide sequence: TGCGCCAGCAGCTCAAGGGTAGCGGGGGAAAATACGCAGTATTTT.

The chain is built from TRBV29-1 and TRBJ2-2; D is perhaps TRBD1 (5 bases). The CDR3 consists of 18 residues. Trimming removed 2 bases at V and 2 bases at J, with 21 bases between. From germline, CDR1 is SQVTM and CDR2 ANQGSEA. In nucleotides, the CDR3 is TGCAGCGTTGAAAACCGGTTAGGGGCTGCGGACAACACCGGGGAGCTGTTTTTT. It specifies CSVENRLGAADNTGELFF.

The CDR3 DNA follows: TGCGCCAGCAGCTTAAGCCCGAGGAGCTCCTACGAGCAGTACTTC. Translating gives CASSLSPRSSYEQYF. The chain links TRBV5-1 to TRBJ2-7; no clear D. CDR1 is SGHRS, CDR2 YFSETQ, per germline. The ends were cut back, 2 bases at V and 0 bases at J, with 12 bases in the middle. This CDR3 has 15 residues.

This chain connects TRBV6-1 to TRBJ1-4, with no clear D. Germline CDR1 reads MNHNS; CDR2 reads SASEGT. This CDR3 spans 14 amino acids. The ends were cut back, 6 bases at V and 3 bases at J, with 11 bases in the middle. The CDR3 loop reads CASSSGFPNEKLFF. The CDR3 region has the DNA TGTGCCAGCAGCTCGGGGTTCCCTAATGAAAAACTGTTTTTT.

This chain uses TRBV25-1 with TRBJ1-4; maybe TRBD1 (6 bases). Germline lookup yields CDR1 MGHDK and CDR2 SYGVNS. The CDR3 totals 12 residues. V lost 5 bases, J lost 8 bases, and 9 bases lay in between. The CDR3 nucleotides read TGTGCCAGCAGTACAGGGTTGGAAAAACTGTTTTTT. Its translation: CASSTGLEKLFF.